Listed here are 22 T cell receptor beta chains from one sample, sequenced in a study of spatial heterogeneity in lung cancer. TCRdb reanalysed the 5' RACE reads using MiXCR and keeps one entry per CDR3 protein. This sample has around 87,000 distinct CDR3 sequences, with approximately 12% found just once. Time point of the sample: sample taken at primary tumor resection. The material sequenced was PBMCs, taken at surgery. The origin of the receptors is a male donor with early-stage non-small cell lung cancer.

The CDR3 here is CASSLLGTEAFF. DNA of the CDR3: TGTGCCAGCAGCTTATTAGGCACTGAAGCTTTCTTT. The rearrangement joins TRBV7-9 to TRBJ1-1; D unresolved. CDR1 is SEHNR, CDR2 FQNEAQ, per germline (reference sequence). CDR3 size: 12 residues. The V end lost 2 bases, the J end lost 4 bases, and 5 bases lay between the germline ends.

The chain is built from TRBV9 and TRBJ2-1; no reliable D call. This CDR3 is built from 13 residues. Germline loops: CDR1 SGDLS, CDR2 YYNGEE. Trimming removed 3 bases at V and 4 bases at J, with 8 bases between. CDR3 in amino acids: CASSAQTYNEQFF. The DNA of the CDR3 is TGTGCCAGCAGCGCCCAGACTTACAATGAGCAGTTCTTC.

This clonotype was recorded a few times. This chain links TRBV11-1 with TRBJ2-1; tentatively, D is TRBD2 (6 bases). Trimming took off 3 bases at V and 6 bases at J, with 15 bases between the two ends. CDR1 and CDR2 from the germline V gene are SGHAT and FQDESV (reference sequence). The CDR3 loop spans 15 amino acids. CDR3 DNA sequence: TGTGCCAGCAGCTTGGAGGGCTCCGTTCCCAATGAGCAGTTCTTC. Translated: CASSLEGSVPNEQFF.

This clonotype was seen more than once but under ten times. V usage is TRBV4-3 and J usage is TRBJ1-2, with no clear D. Per germline, CDR1 LGHNA and CDR2 YSLEER. Trimming pared 2 bases from V and 6 bases from J, leaving 16 bases between. The CDR3 totals 15 residues. Here the CDR3 DNA reads TGCGCCAGCAGCCAAATTCCAACAGTGACCAATGGCTACACCTTC. Translated: CASSQIPTVTNGYTF.

This chain joins TRBV7-9 and TRBJ1-2; D is possibly TRBD1 (5 bases). V lost 0 bases, J lost 0 bases, and 11 bases lay in between. Germline V gene sequence: CDR1 SEHNR, CDR2 FQNEAQ (reference sequence). This CDR3 has 16 residues. Here the CDR3 reads CASSLAGQYANYGYTF. The CDR3 DNA sequence: TGTGCCAGCAGCTTAGCGGGGCAGTATGCTAACTATGGCTACACCTTC.

There are a few counts of this clonotype. This chain connects TRBV18 to TRBJ1-5; 8 bases match TRBD1. Trimming took 2 bases from V and 1 from J; bases not matched to a gene: 7. The CDR3 consists of 17 residues. Germline V lookup: CDR1 KGHSH, CDR2 LQKENI. Here the CDR3 reads CASSPRGTGGSNQPQHF. CDR3 DNA: TGTGCCAGCTCACCAAGGGGCACAGGGGGGAGCAATCAGCCCCAGCATTTT.

This chain connects TRBV29-1 to TRBJ2-7, with D maybe TRBD2 (6 bases). V shed 0 bases and J shed 3 bases, with 6 bases lying between them. The CDR3 has 12 amino acids. Germline V gene data show CDR1 as SQVTM and CDR2 as ANQGSEA. The CDR3 spells CSVEEGGYEQYF. The CDR3 DNA sequence: TGCAGCGTTGAAGAGGGGGGCTACGAGCAGTACTTC.

This chain links TRBV4-1 with TRBJ1-2; possible D gene TRBD1, 6 bases. From germline, CDR1 is MGHRA and CDR2 YSYEKL. The V end lost 3 bases, the J end lost 3 bases, and 14 bases lay between the germline ends. CDR3 size: 15 residues. The CDR3 reads CASSQPPTGYYGYTF. DNA of the CDR3: TGCGCCAGCAGCCAGCCCCCCACAGGGTACTATGGCTACACCTTC.

The CDR3 bases are TGTGCCAGCAGCAGAGGGGCGGGTGCTCATTCACCCCTCCACTTT. As protein: CASSRGAGAHSPLHF. This chain links TRBV25-1 with TRBJ1-6, with D possibly TRBD1 on 5 matching bases. CDR3 length: 15 amino acids. The germline V gene has CDR1 MGHDK and CDR2 SYGVNS. V was shortened by 6 bases and J by 8 bases, with 17 bases between the two germline ends. Filled out from reference TRBV25-1 and TRBJ1-6, the complete variable domain reads EADIYQTPRYLVIGTGKKITLECSQTMGHDKMYWYQQDPGMELHLIHYSYGVNSTEKGDLSSESTVSRIRTEHFPLTLESARPSHTSQYLCASSRGAGAHSPLHFGNGTRLTVT.

This clonotype was counted at least ten times. V gene TRBV19 combines with J gene TRBJ1-2; D is possibly TRBD1 (6 bases). This CDR3 has 17 amino acids. Trimming removed 5 bases from V and 5 bases from J, with 24 bases in between. Germline assignment: CDR1 LNHDA and CDR2 SQIVND (reference sequence). The CDR3 spells CASSPPPWGPPVYGYTF. The CDR3 bases are TGTGCCAGTAGTCCCCCTCCCTGGGGGCCCCCCGTATATGGCTACACCTTC.

This clonotype was seen a single time. J is TRBJ2-7 and V is TRBV20-1; D may be TRBD1 (5 bases). V lost 0 bases, J lost 2 bases, and 11 bases lay in between. The CDR3 sequence is 14 residues long. CDR1 is DFQATT, CDR2 SNEGSKA, per germline (reference sequence). The DNA for the CDR3 is TGCAGTGCTAGAGATCTAAGGGGCACCTACGAGCAGTACTTC. It codes for CSARDLRGTYEQYF.

The chain combines TRBV7-2 with TRBJ1-1; no reliable D call. Trimming removed 0 bases from V and 1 base from J, with 15 bases in between. Germline assignment: CDR1 SGHTA and CDR2 FQGNSA. The CDR3 sequence is 17 residues long. CDR3: CASSLAANWFSNTEAFF. The CDR3 DNA reads TGTGCCAGCAGCTTAGCTGCCAACTGGTTCTCGAACACTGAAGCTTTCTTT. Variable domain in full (rest from reference TRBV7-2 and TRBJ1-1): GAGVSQSPSNKVTEKGKDVELRCDPISGHTALYWYRQSLGQGLEFLIYFQGNSAPDKSGLPSDRFSAERTGGSVSTLTIQRTQQEDSAVYLCASSLAANWFSNTEAFFGQGTRLTVV.

CDR3 DNA: TGTGCCAGCAGCTCGGGACTAGCGGGGGCCTCTAGCACAGATACGCAGTATTTT. This encodes CASSSGLAGASSTDTQYF. This chain joins TRBV5-4 and TRBJ2-3; TRBD2 matches 14 bases. V dropped 3 bases and J dropped 0; count of bases not matched to a gene: 6. The CDR3 has 18 residues. Germline V gives CDR1 SGHNT, CDR2 YYREEE (reference sequence).

The gene calls are TRBV6-1 and TRBJ1-5; no firm D call. Germline CDR1 is MNHNS and CDR2 is SASEGT. Trimming took 0 bases from V and 7 from J, leaving 10 bases between them. The CDR3 covers 14 residues. Here the CDR3 DNA reads TGTGCCAGCAGTGAAGCGTGGGGAACCCAGCCCCAGCATTTT. Its protein product is CASSEAWGTQPQHF.

This clonotype was observed a few times. The chain recombines TRBV28 with TRBJ2-7; TRBD1 matches 9 bases. The junction had 16 bases not matched to a gene; V was cut back by 7 bases and J by 0 bases. This CDR3 is built from 18 residues. Germline V gene data show CDR1 as MDHEN and CDR2 as SYDVKM. CDR3 nucleotide sequence: TGTGCCAGCACCAAATTCCGGGGACAGGGAGGAGGCTCCTACGAGCAGTACTTC. Residues: CASTKFRGQGGGSYEQYF.

This CDR3 is CASSFAGTGVPTAAFF. The DNA of the CDR3 is TGTGCCAGCAGCTTTGCCGGGACAGGGGTCCCGACGGCGGCTTTCTTT. V usage is TRBV7-9 and J usage is TRBJ1-1; 10 bases line up with TRBD1. Germline CDR1 SEHNR, CDR2 FQNEAQ (reference sequence). V was clipped by 3 bases and J by 11 bases; unmatched bases: 15. The CDR3 extends over 16 amino acids.

V usage is TRBV7-8 and J usage is TRBJ2-2, with D perhaps TRBD2 (5 bases). The CDR3 sequence is 14 residues long. Trimming removed 0 bases at V and 6 bases at J, with 8 bases between. Germline V lookup: CDR1 SGHVS, CDR2 FQNEAQ. CDR3 DNA sequence: TGTGCCAGCAGCTTAGCGGGAGTGGCCGGGGAGCTGTTTTTT. Translation gives CASSLAGVAGELFF.

The genes are TRBV19 and TRBJ2-6; D is ambiguous. V was cut by 6 bases and J by 0 bases, with 12 bases left in between. Germline assignment: CDR1 LNHDA and CDR2 SQIVND (reference sequence). This CDR3 contains 16 residues. CDR3 region: CASRNLGGSGANVLTF. For the CDR3, the DNA is TGTGCCAGTAGGAACCTGGGTGGCTCTGGGGCCAACGTCCTGACTTTC.

This clonotype appeared a few times. This sequence joins TRBV5-5 and TRBJ2-3, with D possibly TRBD2 on 7 matching bases. The CDR3 extends over 15 amino acids. Trimming removed 0 bases at V and 6 bases at J, with 14 bases between. Germline CDR1 is SGHKS and CDR2 is YYEKEE (reference sequence). The CDR3 region has the DNA TGTGCCAGCAGCTTGGGAGGGGGGGCCTGGGATACGCAGTATTTT. Its translation: CASSLGGGAWDTQYF.

In nucleotides, the CDR3 is TGTGCCAGCAGCTCCCAAGGACAGTCTAATGAAAAACTGTTTTTT. Protein: CASSSQGQSNEKLFF. The chain links TRBV9 to TRBJ1-4, with D tentatively TRBD1 (6 bases). The CDR3 length is 15 residues. The germline CDR1 and CDR2 sequences are SGDLS and YYNGEE. Deletions cut 4 bases from V and 3 bases from J, with 13 bases between.

The chain joins TRBV12-3 or TRBV12-4 to TRBJ2-7; TRBD1 might be the D (5 bases). The CDR3 loop spans 15 amino acids. The ends were cut back, 6 bases at V and 6 bases at J, with 21 bases in the middle. The DNA for the CDR3 is TGTGCCAGCAGCCGCAGGGAACAGCAAACAGGCGAGCAGTACTTC. Protein sequence: CASSRREQQTGEQYF.

This chain links TRBV28 with TRBJ2-2, with a tentative D call TRBD1 (6 bases). CDR3 length: 14 amino acids. Germline values: CDR1 MDHEN, CDR2 SYDVKM. With 4 bases removed from V and 2 bases from J, the gap between germline ends came to 8 bases. CDR3 amino acids: CASSWTENTGELFF. DNA for the CDR3: TGTGCCAGCAGTTGGACAGAAAACACCGGGGAGCTGTTTTTT.